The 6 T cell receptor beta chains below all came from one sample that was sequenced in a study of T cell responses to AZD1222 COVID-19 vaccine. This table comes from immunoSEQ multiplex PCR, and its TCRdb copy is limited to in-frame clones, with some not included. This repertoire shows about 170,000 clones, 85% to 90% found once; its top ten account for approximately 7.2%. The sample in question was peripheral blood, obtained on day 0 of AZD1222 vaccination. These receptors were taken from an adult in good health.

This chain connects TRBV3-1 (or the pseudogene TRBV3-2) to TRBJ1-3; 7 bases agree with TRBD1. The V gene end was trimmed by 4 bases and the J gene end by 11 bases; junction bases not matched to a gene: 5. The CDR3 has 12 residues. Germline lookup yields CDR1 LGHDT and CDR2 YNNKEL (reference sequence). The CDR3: CASSLRQGSIYF. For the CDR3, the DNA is TGTGCCAGCAGCCTCCGACAGGGCTCCATATATTTT.

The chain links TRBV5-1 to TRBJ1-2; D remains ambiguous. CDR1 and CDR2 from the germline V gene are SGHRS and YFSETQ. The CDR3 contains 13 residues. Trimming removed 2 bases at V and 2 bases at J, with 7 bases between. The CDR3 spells CASSFGENYGYTF. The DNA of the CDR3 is TGCGCCAGCAGCTTCGGGGAGAACTATGGCTACACCTTC.

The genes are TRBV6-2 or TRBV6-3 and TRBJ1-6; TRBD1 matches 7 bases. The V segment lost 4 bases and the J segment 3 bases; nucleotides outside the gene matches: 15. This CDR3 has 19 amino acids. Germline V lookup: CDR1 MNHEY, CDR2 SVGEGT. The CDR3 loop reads CASSSNEGTESYYNSPLHF. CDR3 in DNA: TGTGCCAGCAGTTCGAACGAAGGGACAGAGAGTTACTATAATTCACCCCTCCACTTT.

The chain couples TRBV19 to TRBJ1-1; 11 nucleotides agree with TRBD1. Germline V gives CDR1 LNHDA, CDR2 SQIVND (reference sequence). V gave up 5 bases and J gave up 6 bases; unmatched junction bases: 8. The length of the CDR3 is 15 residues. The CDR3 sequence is CASSEPGQGDPEAFF. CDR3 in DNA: TGTGCCAGTAGTGAACCGGGACAGGGGGATCCTGAAGCTTTCTTT.

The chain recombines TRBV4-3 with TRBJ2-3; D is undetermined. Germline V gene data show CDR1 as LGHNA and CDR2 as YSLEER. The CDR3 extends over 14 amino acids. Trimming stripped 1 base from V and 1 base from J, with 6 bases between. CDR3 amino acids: CASSQAARTDTQYF. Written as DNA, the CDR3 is TGCGCCAGCAGCCAAGCCGCGCGCACAGATACGCAGTATTTT.

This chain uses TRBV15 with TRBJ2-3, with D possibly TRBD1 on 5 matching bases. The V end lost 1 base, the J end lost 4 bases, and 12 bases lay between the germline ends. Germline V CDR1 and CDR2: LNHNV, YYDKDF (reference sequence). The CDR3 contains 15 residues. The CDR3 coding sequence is TGTGCCACCAGCAGAGCAGGGAACCTTCCAGATACGCAGTATTTT. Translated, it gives CATSRAGNLPDTQYF.